The clone carrying this T cell receptor (beta chain) was counted between two and nine times. PCR amplification relied on 60 Vbeta primers (plus 13 Jbeta primers). Some clones are missing from TCRdb's copy, which holds only in-frame ones; the method was immunoSEQ multiplex PCR. The table has 90,000 to 140,000 clones, about 81% seen once. The CDR3 length is 13 residues. Germline CDR1 and CDR2: MNHEY and SVGAGI. V was cut by 6 bases and J by 0 bases, with 8 bases left in between. The data stem from a study of cytomegalovirus exposure and HLA in healthy donors. The chain is built from TRBV6-5 and TRBJ1-1; weak D call: TRBD1 (6 bases). The sample consisted of PBMCs. The clonotype comes from a man aged 25 to 45 in good health and CMV-seronegative. Here the CDR3 DNA reads TGTGCCAGCAGACGGACAGTGAACACTGAAGCTTTCTTT. Translating it yields CASRRTVNTEAFF.